The entry below describes one T cell receptor beta chain. Its antigen is not identified. This entry comes from a study of cytomegalovirus exposure and HLA in healthy donors. Study-wide points: Most TCRs appeared rarely, but some public TCRs recurred in many donors. TCR beta V- and J-gene trimming was later associated with a missense DCLRE1C variant.

V lost 2 bases to trimming and J lost 2 bases; unmatched junction nucleotides: 8. Germline V gives CDR1 LGHNA, CDR2 YNFKEQ. This CDR3 has 16 residues. PCR employed 60 Vbeta and 13 Jbeta primers. TCRdb's copy holds only in-frame clones and misses some; the assay was immunoSEQ multiplex PCR. Seen in this sample are just over 50,000 clones; the ten most common clones hold about 12%. The sample consisted of PBMCs. This chain uses TRBV4-2 with TRBJ2-7; TRBD2 matches 8 bases. The receptor was isolated from a woman aged 55 to 70 in good health and CMV-seropositive. CDR3 DNA: TGTGCCAGCAGCCAATTACTAGCGGTCCGCGCCTACGAGCAGTACTTC. As protein: CASSQLLAVRAYEQYF.